This T cell receptor beta chain was captured by sequencing in a study of cytomegalovirus exposure and HLA in healthy donors. Whole-study context: Assignment to the Caucasian-associated ancestry cluster applied to 75% to 85% of the approximately 360 genotyped donors. Whole-study results and caveats: TCR beta chain V- and J-gene trimming was linked, in a later analysis, to a missense variant in DCLRE1C. No immune exposure information besides CMV serostatus was available. Previously analyzed data showed that most TCR beta V segments were productive at a frequency of about 90% or about 30%.

Use of 60 Vbeta and 13 Jbeta primers characterized the PCR. The method was immunoSEQ multiplex PCR; TCRdb's version includes in-frame clones alone and lacks a portion of them. The sample contains over 150,000 clones, approximately 88% of which appear only once. Unmatched junction bases numbered 7, after V lost 6 bases and J lost 8 bases. The CDR3 extends over 13 amino acids. Looked up from germline, CDR1 is MNHNY and CDR2 is SVGAGI (reference sequence). A note on this clone: What it binds is not known.

Sequenced: PBMCs. The sequence was collected from a boy under 10 years old in good health and CMV-seronegative. The rearrangement links TRBV6-6 to TRBJ1-2; 9 bases are shared with TRBD1. The CDR3 reads CASSPQGAQGYTF. For the CDR3, the DNA is TGTGCCAGCAGCCCACAGGGGGCGCAGGGCTACACCTTC.